Below, 6 T cell receptor beta chains from the same sample are listed, as sequenced in a study of cytotoxic CD8 clonotypes in ibrutinib-treated CLL (dated by TCRdb to the early 2020s). Libraries were constructed by the immunoSEQ multiplex PCR assay. TCRdb retrieved this table from immuneACCESS and kept in-frame rearrangements only. Not all clones are present; in checked studies, unresolved V genes account for under half, and no reason is known for the remainder. The sample records roughly 23,000 clones, 74% of which are singletons. Approximately 25% of the sample rests with the top ten. Here the sequenced sample was PBMCs, taken before ibrutinib treatment. Receptors were obtained from a human donor with chronic lymphocytic leukemia.

V is TRBV6-6 and J is TRBJ1-2; D is possibly TRBD1 (5 bases). There are 13 residues in the CDR3. CDR1 is MNHNY and CDR2 is SVGAGI in the germline V gene (reference sequence). The ends were cut back, 5 bases at V and 3 bases at J, with 10 bases in the middle. DNA for the CDR3: TGTGCCAGCAGTCCGCAGGGTGACTATGGCTACACCTTC. Translated: CASSPQGDYGYTF.

This CDR3 reads CASRRDRGFYEQYF. The DNA of the CDR3 is TGTGCCAGCAGACGGGACAGGGGATTCTACGAGCAGTACTTC. The V call is TRBV28, the J call TRBJ2-7; 10 bases are shared with TRBD1. Germline CDR1 MDHEN, CDR2 SYDVKM. The ends lost 6 bases at V and 3 bases at J; junction bases unmatched: 5. The CDR3 contains 14 residues.

A single count supports this clone. The chain employs TRBV5-1 and TRBJ2-1; TRBD2 agrees at 10 bases. CDR3 length equals 16 residues. V lost 0 bases, J lost 4 bases, and 4 bases stayed unmatched. Germline V lookup: CDR1 SGHRS, CDR2 YFSETQ. As DNA, the CDR3 is TGCGCCAGCAGCTTGGACACTAGCGGGGATTACAATGAGCAGTTCTTC. Its translation: CASSLDTSGDYNEQFF.

This chain uses TRBV9 with TRBJ2-3; 8 bases map to TRBD2. Germline values: CDR1 SGDLS, CDR2 YYNGEE. V shed 2 bases, J shed 4 bases, and the junction held 3 bases outside the gene matches. CDR3 length: 14 amino acids. This CDR3 is CASSVVSGADTQYF. Here the CDR3 DNA reads TGTGCCAGCAGCGTTGTTAGCGGGGCAGATACGCAGTATTTT.

As DNA, the CDR3 is TGTGCCAGCAGCCCGGGACATGGCTATGGCTACACCTTC. It encodes CASSPGHGYGYTF. This chain uses TRBV11-2 with TRBJ1-2; a weak D match, TRBD1 (6 bases). V was shortened by 5 bases and J by 4 bases, with 11 bases between the two germline ends. The germline CDR1 and CDR2 sequences are SGHAT and FQNNGV. The CDR3 runs to 13 residues. Complete variable domain (other parts from reference TRBV11-2 and TRBJ1-2): EAGVAQSPRYKIIEKRQSVAFWCNPISGHATLYWYQQILGQGPKLLIQFQNNGVVDDSQLPKDRFSAERLKGVDSTLKIQPAKLEDSAVYLCASSPGHGYGYTFGSGTRLTVV.

The chain couples TRBV28 to TRBJ1-2, with 9 bases that match TRBD1. This CDR3 comprises 15 residues. Trimming at V came to 7 bases and at J to 2 bases, leaving 8 bases not matched to a gene. Germline CDR1 and CDR2: MDHEN and SYDVKM. The CDR3 protein is CASIGGTGTNYGYTF. CDR3 DNA: TGTGCCAGCATCGGGGGGACAGGGACCAACTATGGCTACACCTTC.